These 27 T cell receptor beta chains share one sample of origin, sequenced in a study of read filtering for tumor transcriptome and immune sequencing. Molecular barcoded adaptors covering alpha/delta and beta/gamma chains were used on roughly 400 ng RNA. TCRdb fed the reads into MiXCR, producing one record per CDR3 protein. The sample has about 62,000 distinct CDR3 sequences; approximately 19% are singletons. Sequencing was done on a sample of a population of CD138-negative cells sorted from bone marrow. The origin of the receptors is a donor at least 40 years old with multiple myeloma.

As regards this clonotype: A much larger clonotype is one base distant, so this may be a read error. This sequence joins TRBV4-1 and TRBJ2-3, with D possibly being TRBD2 (6 bases). Germline lookup yields CDR1 MGHRA and CDR2 YSYEKL. This CDR3 has 15 residues. CDR3 amino acids: CASSQDGTVFDTPYF. CDR3 DNA sequence: TGCGCCAGCAGCCAAGATGGGACTGTCTTTGATACGCCGTATTTT.

This clonotype was seen many times. The chain carries TRBV30 and TRBJ2-3, with 14 bases lining up with TRBD2. The J segment lost 6 bases and the V segment lost 0 bases, leaving 5 bases of the junction unmatched. Germline CDR1 is GTSNPN and CDR2 is SVGIG (reference sequence). This CDR3 is built from 16 residues. The chain's CDR3 is CAWSVSTSGGVDTQYF. The CDR3 DNA is TGTGCCTGGAGTGTTTCGACTAGCGGGGGGGTGGATACGCAGTATTTT.

This clonotype has a count of ten or more. CDR3 DNA sequence: TGTGCCAGCAGCTTCAGGGGAACCGGGGAGCTGTTTTTT. This gives the protein CASSFRGTGELFF. The chain recombines TRBV3-1 with TRBJ2-2; D is possibly TRBD1 (6 bases). Germline V lookup: CDR1 LGHDT, CDR2 YNNKEL (reference sequence). The CDR3 sequence is 13 residues long. Trimming stripped 5 bases from V and 5 bases from J, with 9 bases between.

A note on this clonotype: Possible read error: a much larger clone is one base away. V and J are TRBV20-1 and TRBJ2-7, with 7 bases that match TRBD2. The germline V gene has CDR1 DFQATT and CDR2 SNEGSKA (reference sequence). The CDR3 contains 14 residues. The CDR3 loop reads CSAQRSGIAYGQYF. CDR3 DNA: TGCAGTGCTCAGCGAAGCGGGATAGCCTACGGGCAGTACTTC.

Worth noting for this clonotype: This sequence may be a read error, since a much larger clone differs from it by one base. The chain uses TRBV5-1 and TRBJ2-3; no firm D call. The germline V gene has CDR1 SGHRS and CDR2 YFSETQ. CDR3 size: 14 residues. Trimming removed 4 bases from V and 6 bases from J, with 15 bases in between. CDR3: CASSPSTSSDTQYF. CDR3 nucleotide sequence: TGCGCCAGCAGCCCGTCGACAAGTTCGGATACGCAGTATTTT. The variable domain in full, completed from reference TRBV5-1 and TRBJ2-3, reads KAGVTQTPRYLIKTRGQQVTLSCSPISGHRSVSWYQQTPGQGLQFLFEYFSETQRNKGNFPGRFSGRQFSNSRSEMNVSTLELGDSALYLCASSPSTSSDTQYFGPGTRLTVL.

This clonotype was counted many times. This chain links TRBV12-3 or TRBV12-4 with TRBJ2-7, with D possibly matching TRBD1 (5 bases). V lost 4 bases to trimming and J lost 7 bases, with 11 bases between them. This CDR3 is built from 12 residues. The CDR3 loop reads CASSSGMREQYF. CDR3 coding DNA: TGTGCCAGCAGTTCAGGGATGAGGGAGCAGTACTTC.

A note on this clonotype: One junction end does not reproduce the germline sequence, and a read error may be involved. The chain couples TRBV7-9 to TRBJ2-1, with 10 bases identical to TRBD2. In germline, CDR1 is SEHNR, CDR2 FQNEAQ (reference sequence). This CDR3 spans 15 amino acids. The CDR3 DNA reads as TGTGCTAGCAGCCCCAAGCGGGGGGGCTACAATGAGCGGTCCTTC. Translated: CASSPKRGGYNERSF. The full variable domain, completed using reference TRBV7-9 and TRBJ2-1, is DTGVSQNPRHKITKRGQNVTFRCDPISEHNRLYWYRQTLGQGPEFLTYFQNEAQLEKSRLLSDRFSAERPKGSFSTLEIQRTEQGDSAMYLCASSPKRGGYNERSFGPGTRLTVL.

This clonotype was recorded many times. This chain uses TRBV7-8 with TRBJ2-1; D unclear. The CDR3 loop spans 12 amino acids. With 8 bases removed from V and 2 bases from J, the gap between germline ends came to 7 bases. CDR1 is SGHVS, CDR2 FQNEAQ, per germline. The CDR3 DNA reads as TGTGCCAGCCTCCAAGCCTACAATGAGCAGTTCTTC. It is translated as CASLQAYNEQFF.

About this clonotype: The CDR3 carries no conserved terminal phenylalanine or tryptophan, so it likely arises from a read error. The chain links TRBV6-5 to TRBJ2-3, with 10 nucleotides matching TRBD1. The CDR3 totals 13 residues. From germline, CDR1 is MNHEY and CDR2 SVGAGI. V was pared by 7 bases and J by 6 bases, with 4 bases of the junction left unmatched. In DNA, the CDR3 is TGTGCCAGCACCTGGACAGGGGGGGATACGCAGTATCTT. Its translation is CASTWTGGDTQYL.

In regard to this clonotype: The CDR3 ends on some other residue instead of the conserved phenylalanine or tryptophan, so this is likely a read error. J is TRBJ2-7 and V is TRBV30; the D gene is possibly TRBD2 (6 bases). V was clipped by 4 bases and J by 2 bases, with 15 bases between them. Germline loops: CDR1 GTSNPN, CDR2 SVGIG (reference sequence). The CDR3 contains 14 residues. The CDR3 region has the DNA TGTGCCTGGATGGAGGGGCTTGGGCCCTACGAGCAGTACCTC. This codes for CAWMEGLGPYEQYL.

This clonotype was recorded at least ten times. The chain's CDR3 is CASSPPRRGYEQYF. CDR3 in DNA: TGTGCCAGCAGTCCTCCACGCAGGGGCTACGAGCAGTACTTC. This chain uses TRBV28 with TRBJ2-7; TRBD1 is a possible D gene (6 bases). V was cut by 5 bases and J by 3 bases, with 14 bases left in between. This CDR3 is built from 14 residues. Germline loops: CDR1 MDHEN, CDR2 SYDVKM.

This clonotype occurred a few times. This chain links TRBV30 with TRBJ1-5, with D uncertain. The V gene's germline CDR1 is GTSNPN and CDR2 SVGIG (reference sequence). The CDR3 totals 14 residues. V was clipped by 1 base and J by 7 bases, with 14 bases between them. Written as DNA, the CDR3 is TGTGCCTGGAGTGGGGGATTAGTGATACAGCCCCAGCATTTT. This encodes CAWSGGLVIQPQHF.

About this clonotype itself: With a much larger clone just one base away, this may be a read error. The rearrangement links TRBV7-9 to TRBJ1-1; unclear D gene. Germline values: CDR1 SEHNR, CDR2 FQNEAQ (reference sequence). The CDR3 consists of 11 residues. V was trimmed by 3 bases and J by 5 bases, leaving 4 bases between them. CDR3: CASSFDTEAFF. The CDR3 DNA sequence: TGTGCCAGCAGCTTTGATACTGAAGCTTTCTTT.

The chain carries TRBV12-3 or TRBV12-4 and TRBJ2-2, with D possibly matching TRBD2 (6 bases). The ends were cut back, 3 bases at V and 2 bases at J, with 10 bases in the middle. This CDR3 is built from 15 residues. The CDR3 sequence is CASSLMRGNTGELFF. As DNA, the CDR3 is TGTGCCAGCAGTTTGATGCGGGGCAACACCGGGGAGCTGTTTTTT.

Many counts were recorded for this clonotype. The J gene is TRBJ1-2, the V gene TRBV30; TRBD1 matches at 9 bases. Germline CDR1 reads GTSNPN; CDR2 reads SVGIG (reference sequence). V lost 6 bases, J lost 4 bases, and 6 bases stayed unmatched. CDR3 size: 13 residues. CDR3: CACTDRGGYGYTF. The CDR3 region has the DNA TGTGCCTGTACGGACAGGGGAGGCTATGGCTACACCTTC.

This clonotype was found many times. A much larger clone lies a single base off, so this may be a read error. The V call is TRBV6-6, the J call TRBJ2-1; a weak D match, TRBD1 (6 bases). The V end was cut by 5 bases, the J end by 3 bases, with 8 bases between. The CDR3 consists of 13 residues. The V gene's germline CDR1 is MNHNY and CDR2 SVGAGI (reference sequence). CDR3 nucleotide sequence: TGTGCCAGCAGTCCGGACAGCTACAATGAGCAGTTCTTC. Translated, it gives CASSPDSYNEQFF.

This clonotype was seen at least ten times. V and J are TRBV7-9 and TRBJ1-1; perhaps TRBD1 as D (5 bases). The CDR3 contains 14 residues. Germline CDR1 SEHNR, CDR2 FQNEAQ (reference sequence). V was trimmed by 1 base and J by 12 bases, leaving 18 bases between them. The CDR3 coding sequence is TGTGCCAGCAGCTTAGTGCAGGGAGTAACCATTCCTTTCTTT. Translating gives CASSLVQGVTIPFF.

This clonotype came up a few times. This rearrangement joins TRBV28 to TRBJ1-4; D gene uncertain. Germline V lookup: CDR1 MDHEN, CDR2 SYDVKM. The length of the CDR3 is 15 residues. Trimming took off 6 bases at V and 4 bases at J, with 15 bases between the two ends. CDR3 sequence: CASRIPRVHNEKLFF. CDR3 DNA sequence: TGTGCCAGCAGGATCCCACGGGTACATAATGAAAAACTGTTTTTT.

Remarks on this clonotype: Given a much more abundant clone one base away, this may be a read error. The chain couples TRBV6-6 to TRBJ2-7; D remains ambiguous. The germline V gene encodes CDR1 MNHNY and CDR2 SVGAGI (reference sequence). Between the trimmed V and J ends, which lost 2 bases and 2 bases, there was a span of 13 bases. The length of the CDR3 is 15 residues. The CDR3 region has the DNA TGTGCCAGCAGTTACCTTCACGGAAGCCCCTACGAGCAGTACTTC. The encoded protein is CASSYLHGSPYEQYF.

This clonotype was counted a few times. The rearrangement links TRBV30 to TRBJ1-5; 9 bases align to TRBD1. V dropped 2 bases and J dropped 2; count of bases not matched to a gene: 4. The length of the CDR3 is 15 residues. Per the germline V gene, CDR1 is GTSNPN and CDR2 is SVGIG (reference sequence). Here the CDR3 reads CAWSPGQGGNQPQHF. In DNA form, the CDR3 reads TGTGCCTGGAGTCCGGGACAGGGCGGCAATCAGCCCCAGCATTTT.

This clonotype occurred a few times. Just one base apart from a much larger clone, this may be a read error. The genes are TRBV5-1 and TRBJ1-1; D is undetermined. Per germline, CDR1 SGHRS and CDR2 YFSETQ. This CDR3 comprises 15 residues. V was pared by 5 bases and J by 0 bases, with 14 bases between. The CDR3 reads CASRGRLGMNTEAFF. Written as DNA, the CDR3 is TGCGCCAGCAGGGGAAGACTGGGAATGAACACTGAAGCTTTCTTT.

This clonotype came up many times. The chain combines TRBV10-3 with TRBJ2-1; 8 bases are shared with TRBD2. The CDR3 loop spans 12 amino acids. Per germline, CDR1 ENHRY and CDR2 SYGVKD. Trimming cost V 11 bases and J 10 bases; bases outside gene matches: 10. CDR3 residues: CASRTSSNEQFF. The CDR3, as DNA: TGTGCCTCTAGGACTAGCTCAAACGAGCAGTTCTTC.

The table lists this clonotype with many counts. The chain has TRBV10-3 and TRBJ2-5; perhaps TRBD2 as D (7 bases). Trimming took 8 bases from V and 5 from J, leaving 15 bases between them. CDR3 length: 13 residues. In germline, CDR1 is ENHRY, CDR2 SYGVKD. CDR3 amino acids: CAILRERGETQYF. For the CDR3, the DNA is TGTGCCATCCTGCGGGAGAGGGGGGAGACCCAGTACTTC.

In this sample, this clonotype turned up many times. V gene TRBV18 combines with J gene TRBJ2-1; a weak D match, TRBD2 (7 bases). V gave up 0 bases and J gave up 8 bases, with 11 bases separating them. This CDR3 spans 14 amino acids. Per germline, CDR1 KGHSH and CDR2 LQKENI. The CDR3 region is CASSPPWGGDEQFF. CDR3 nucleotides: TGTGCCAGCTCACCACCGTGGGGGGGCGATGAGCAGTTCTTC. The whole variable domain, remainder taken from reference TRBV18 and TRBJ2-1, is NAGVMQNPRHLVRRRGQEARLRCSPMKGHSHVYWYRQLPEEGLKFMVYLQKENIIDESGMPKERFSAEFPKEGPSILRIQQVVRGDSAAYFCASSPPWGGDEQFFGPGTRLTVL.

The sample holds many counts of this clonotype. This rearrangement joins TRBV7-6 to TRBJ2-2; D remains ambiguous. Germline values: CDR1 SGHVS, CDR2 FNYEAQ. The CDR3 runs to 12 residues. Trimming took off 2 bases at V and 6 bases at J, with 4 bases between the two ends. CDR3: CASSLRAGELFF. The CDR3 nucleotides read TGTGCCAGCAGCTTAAGAGCCGGGGAGCTGTTTTTT.

This clonotype has a count of ten or more. CDR3 protein: CASERYFLSGDGYTF. The DNA for the CDR3 is TGTGCCAGCGAGCGATACTTTTTGAGTGGCGATGGCTACACCTTC. V is TRBV2 and J is TRBJ1-2; D unclear. Germline CDR1 is SNHLY and CDR2 is FYNNEI. The CDR3 length is 15 residues. The V and J ends lost 8 bases and 6 bases respectively, with 22 bases between them.

V usage is TRBV10-3 and J usage is TRBJ1-1, with 7 bases matching TRBD1. This CDR3 has 12 amino acids. Looked up from germline, CDR1 is ENHRY and CDR2 is SYGVKD. J gave up 6 bases and V 5 bases, and 3 bases lay outside the gene matches. The DNA for the CDR3 is TGTGCCATCAGTCCTCAGGGGGCTGAAGCTTTCTTT. This codes for CAISPQGAEAFF.